The rows below give T cell receptor beta chains drawn from one sample of a study of cytomegalovirus exposure and HLA in healthy donors. The protocol was immunoSEQ multiplex PCR, while the TCRdb copy is restricted to in-frame clones and leaves out a portion. This repertoire shows some 140,000 clones, 65% to 75% found once; its top ten account for about 2.6%. Sequenced sample: PBMCs. The source is a young man in good health and CMV-seronegative. CDR3s include the opening cysteine and the closing phenylalanine or tryptophan. Each record gives: J gene, V gene, CDR3 protein.

TRBJ1-5 | TRBV7-8 | CASSSPQDSRTGQPQHF
TRBJ1-1 | TRBV7-9 | CASSHPTVNTEAFF
TRBJ1-4 | TRBV7-9 | CASSLGQGGAANEKLFF
TRBJ2-5 | TRBV7-2 | CASSLTSGQETQYF
TRBJ1-1 | TRBV7-8 | CASSLANRGLNTEAFF
TRBJ1-1 | TRBV4-2 | CASGKGTAGGKGTEAFF
TRBJ1-4 | TRBV4-1 | CASSQPGQTNEKLFF
TRBJ2-3 | TRBV29-1 | CSVELGQANTDTQYF
TRBJ2-3 | TRBV11-3 | CASSHDSYMTDTQYF
TRBJ1-2 | TRBV5-1 | CASSLAVAGKGYTF
TRBJ2-1 | TRBV27 | CASSFVSGGPGTNEQFF
TRBJ1-5 | TRBV21-1 | CAGQGAGNQPQHF
TRBJ2-2 | TRBV28 | CASGVGDRLNTGELFF
TRBJ1-2 | TRBV11-2 | CASSPRQGNYGYTF
TRBJ1-2 | TRBV6-5 | CASSYDRRCGYTF
TRBJ1-3 | TRBV2 | CASSGQISGNTIYF
TRBJ1-2 | TRBV9 | CASSPDRALGYTF
TRBJ2-7 | TRBV19 | CASSNADWGLYEQYF
TRBJ2-2 | TRBV6-4 | CASSETGDTGELFF
TRBJ1-1 | TRBV19 | CASSLRGPNTEAFF
TRBJ1-4 | TRBV28 | CASSPHGTPREKLFF
TRBJ1-3 | TRBV21-1 | CASSIDRTGFIGNTIYF
TRBJ2-2 | TRBV29-1 | CSVANRGGGELFF
TRBJ2-1 | TRBV6-1 | CASSGGLEFNEQFF
TRBJ2-1 | TRBV5-1 | CASSWGLAESIYNEQFF
TRBJ2-7 | TRBV7-9 | CASSLEGTGGEQYF